The 32 T cell receptor beta chains below all came from one sample that was sequenced in a study of T cells in Graves' hyperthyroidism and ophthalmopathy. Amplification targeted TCR beta CDR3 regions from RNA transcripts. TCR CDR3 regions were first amplified by RT-PCR with HTBI primers. Using its own MiXCR run on the multiplex PCR reads, TCRdb lists one record per CDR3 protein. Of some 530,000 distinct CDR3 sequences detected, around a fifth appear once; the ten largest clones hold about half. The sequenced material came from blood. These receptors originate from a woman aged 70 to 79 with Graves' ophthalmopathy.

In its sample, this clonotype was seen a few times. At one end the junction does not follow the germline gene, possibly because of a read error. The V call is TRBV7-9, the J call TRBJ2-2; 10 positions agree with TRBD2. Germline V lookup: CDR1 SEHNR, CDR2 FQNEAQ (reference sequence). The CDR3 is 15 amino acids. In nucleotides, the CDR3 is TGTGCCAGCAGCCTAGCGGGAGTCGACACCGGGGAGCTGTTTTTT. Amino acid sequence: CASSLAGVDTGELFF. The whole variable domain, remainder taken from reference TRBV7-9 and TRBJ2-2, is DTGVSQNPRHKITKRGQNVTFRCDPISEHNRLYWYRQTLGQGPEFLTYFQNEAQLEKSRLLSDRFSAERPKGSFSTLEIQRTEQGDSAMYLCASSLAGVDTGELFFGEGSRLTVL.

With regard to this clonotype: A junction boundary mismatches the germline segment, possibly from a read error. The chain recombines TRBV7-7 with TRBJ1-4, with 7 bases matching TRBD1. There are 13 residues in the CDR3. Per the germline V gene, CDR1 is SSHAT and CDR2 is FNYEAQ (reference sequence). The CDR3 DNA reads as TGTGCTAGCAGCCCAGGGGGGAATGAAAAACTGTTTTTT. This sequence encodes CASSPGGNEKLFF. Based on the CDR3 plus reference TRBV7-7 and TRBJ1-4, the full variable domain is GAGVSQSPRYKVTKRGQDVTLRCDPISSHATLYWYQQALGQGPEFLTYFNYEAQPDKSGLPSDRFSAERPEGSISTLTIQRTEQRDSAMYRCASSPGGNEKLFFGSGTQLSVL.

This clonotype was counted at least ten times. The CDR3: CASRWDYGYTF. As DNA, the CDR3 is TGTGCCAGTAGGTGGGACTATGGCTACACCTTC. V gene TRBV19 combines with J gene TRBJ1-2, with unresolved D. Trimming took off 6 bases at V and 3 bases at J, with 5 bases between the two ends. The V gene's germline CDR1 is LNHDA and CDR2 SQIVND (reference sequence). This CDR3 has 11 amino acids.

This clonotype was observed many times. The J gene is TRBJ1-4, the V gene TRBV24-1; D remains ambiguous. CDR3 length: 11 residues. V was shortened by 3 bases and J by 7 bases, with 2 bases between the two germline ends. The germline V gene has CDR1 KGHDR and CDR2 SFDVKD. CDR3: CATSDGEKLFF. CDR3 in DNA: TGTGCCACCAGTGATGGTGAAAAACTGTTTTTT.

The genes are TRBV29-1 and TRBJ1-2; D not certain. V gave up 4 bases and J gave up 4 bases, with 7 bases separating them. Germline V gene sequence: CDR1 SQVTM, CDR2 ANQGSEA. The CDR3 sequence is 11 residues long. CDR3 bases: TGCAGCGTTGTTAGCATCTATGGCTACACCTTC. Amino acid sequence: CSVVSIYGYTF.

V usage is TRBV19 and J usage is TRBJ1-1; D perhaps matches TRBD1 (6 bases). Germline V lookup: CDR1 LNHDA, CDR2 SQIVND (reference sequence). V shed 7 bases and J shed 1 base, with 16 bases lying between them. The CDR3 is 15 residues long. The CDR3 spells CASTKQGLKNTEAFF. The CDR3 DNA follows: TGTGCCAGTACCAAACAGGGCCTCAAGAACACTGAAGCTTTCTTT.

The chain couples TRBV6-1 to TRBJ1-3, with D possibly being TRBD1 (5 bases). Germline loops: CDR1 MNHNS, CDR2 SASEGT. The CDR3 loop spans 15 amino acids. The germline V and J ends were trimmed by 4 bases and 4 bases, with 14 bases remaining between them. For the CDR3, the DNA is TGTGCCAGCAGTGGATGGGGGGTCTCCGGAAACACCATATATTTT. Encoded protein: CASSGWGVSGNTIYF.

This clonotype was seen ten or more times. The rearrangement uses TRBV18 and TRBJ2-1; weak D call: TRBD1 (6 bases). V was pared by 0 bases and J by 4 bases, with 13 bases between. Germline V CDR1 and CDR2: KGHSH, LQKENI. This CDR3 spans 16 amino acids. The CDR3 DNA sequence: TGTGCCAGCTCACCACCGGTTTCAGGACAGTACAATGAGCAGTTCTTC. Its translation is CASSPPVSGQYNEQFF.

The chain employs TRBV14 and TRBJ2-6; D remains unclear. V was cut by 11 bases and J by 0 bases, with 8 bases left in between. The CDR3 is 13 residues long. Per germline, CDR1 SGHDN and CDR2 FVKESK. The CDR3 is CAGRSSGANVLTF. CDR3 bases: TGTGCCGGTCGGAGCTCTGGGGCCAACGTCCTGACTTTC.

Of note for this clonotype: A much larger clone differs from this one at a single base, so this may be a read error. The CDR3 bases are TGTGCCAGCAGCCCTCCGGGGTTTCGAACCTACGAGCAGTACTTC. It codes for CASSPPGFRTYEQYF. The gene calls are TRBV28 and TRBJ2-7, with D maybe TRBD2 (5 bases). The CDR3 loop spans 15 amino acids. V shed 6 bases and J shed 2 bases, with 17 bases lying between them. Germline CDR1 and CDR2: MDHEN and SYDVKM.

This clonotype was recorded at least ten times. This chain links TRBV12-3 or TRBV12-4 with TRBJ2-5, with 10 bases identical to TRBD2. The V and J ends lost 6 bases and 12 bases, in that order; junction bases with no gene match: 10. The CDR3 extends over 13 amino acids. Here the CDR3 DNA reads TGTGCCAGCAGGGGGAGGCTAGCGGGAGTTGAGTACTTC. Amino acid sequence: CASRGRLAGVEYF.

This chain joins TRBV6-1 and TRBJ1-2; D may be TRBD1 (6 bases). The CDR3 runs 15 residues. The germline CDR1 and CDR2 sequences are MNHNS and SASEGT. The germline V and J ends were trimmed by 9 bases and 6 bases, with 23 bases remaining between them. The CDR3: CASDRRGTPEHGYTF. CDR3 sequence (DNA): TGTGCCAGTGACCGGAGGGGGACCCCAGAACATGGCTACACCTTC.

In regard to this clonotype: This may be a read error: a much more frequent sequence differs by one nucleotide. This sequence joins TRBV11-3 and TRBJ2-3; 12 bases align to TRBD2. The CDR3 loop spans 15 amino acids. Per germline, CDR1 SGHNT and CDR2 YENEEA. V was clipped by 5 bases and J by 7 bases; unmatched bases: 7. The CDR3 region has the DNA TGTGCCAGCAGCCGGACTAGCGGGATGACAAATACGCAGTATTTT. Translation: CASSRTSGMTNTQYF.

This clonotype was found many times. The CDR3 is CASIPARGLNTEAFF. CDR3 coding DNA: TGTGCCAGCATCCCTGCGAGGGGTTTGAACACTGAAGCTTTCTTT. V and J are TRBV12-3 or TRBV12-4 and TRBJ1-1, with a weak D call TRBD1 (5 bases). The CDR3 spans 15 residues. Trimming removed 7 bases at V and 0 bases at J, with 15 bases between.

This clonotype showed up many times. The chain is built from TRBV28 and TRBJ1-5, with D possibly matching TRBD1 (5 bases). The CDR3 length is 15 residues. CDR1 and CDR2 (germline): MDHEN, SYDVKM. V gave up 1 base and J gave up 7 bases, with 14 bases separating them. The CDR3 protein is CASSLYARRGQPQHF. The CDR3, as DNA: TGTGCCAGCAGTTTATACGCTAGAAGGGGCCAGCCCCAGCATTTT.

This chain uses TRBV5-1 with TRBJ2-5; possibly TRBD2 for D (7 bases). In germline, CDR1 is SGHRS, CDR2 YFSETQ. V lost 0 bases and J lost 2, with 11 bases in between. This CDR3 spans 15 amino acids. In DNA form, the CDR3 reads TGCGCCAGCAGCTTGGAGGGGGGGCGTCAAGAGACCCAGTACTTC. Translating gives CASSLEGGRQETQYF.

This clonotype showed up just a few times. This chain links TRBV2 with TRBJ1-6; D gene ambiguous. CDR1 and CDR2 from the germline V gene are SNHLY and FYNNEI. V dropped 4 bases and J dropped 9 bases, with 16 bases sitting between them. CDR3 length: 15 residues. The CDR3 spells CASSATGIRGSPLHF. The CDR3 DNA is TGTGCCAGCAGTGCTACCGGGATCCGGGGTTCACCCCTCCACTTT.

This clonotype was seen ten or more times. V gene TRBV5-1 combines with J gene TRBJ2-2, with 10 bases lining up with TRBD2. Per the germline V gene, CDR1 is SGHRS and CDR2 is YFSETQ. The CDR3 extends over 14 amino acids. J lost 5 bases, V lost 4 bases, and 2 bases had no gene match. The CDR3 DNA follows: TGCGCCAGCAGCCTAGCGGGAGAAACCGGGGAGCTGTTTTTT. It translates to CASSLAGETGELFF.

The chain carries TRBV6-1 and TRBJ2-2; 9 positions match TRBD2. The germline V gene has CDR1 MNHNS and CDR2 SASEGT. There are 14 residues in the CDR3. V shed 6 bases and J 7 bases; nucleotides not matched to a gene: 6. The CDR3 DNA reads TGTGCCAGCAGGGATAGCGGGAGTAGCGGGGAGCTGTTTTTT. Protein sequence: CASRDSGSSGELFF.

This clonotype was counted between two and nine times. The chain carries TRBV20-1 and TRBJ1-1; D remains ambiguous. CDR1 is DFQATT, CDR2 SNEGSKA, per germline (reference sequence). V was clipped by 5 bases and J by 9 bases, with 19 bases between them. The CDR3 covers 13 residues. CDR3 sequence: CSAPESLASQAFF. The CDR3 bases are TGCAGTGCTCCTGAGAGCCTTGCCAGTCAAGCTTTCTTT.

This chain joins TRBV19 and TRBJ2-5, with 8 bases matching TRBD1. The CDR3 extends over 13 amino acids. Germline V gene sequence: CDR1 LNHDA, CDR2 SQIVND (reference sequence). Germline trimming cut 3 bases from V and 5 bases from J; bases unmatched to any gene: 2. The CDR3 coding sequence is TGTGCCAGTAGTATGACAGGGGCGGAGACCCAGTACTTC. This gives the protein CASSMTGAETQYF. Full variable domain (rest looked up from reference TRBV19 and TRBJ2-5): DGGITQSPKYLFRKEGQNVTLSCEQNLNHDAMYWYRQDPGQGLRLIYYSQIVNDFQKGDIAEGYSVSREKKESFPLTVTSAQKNPTAFYLCASSMTGAETQYFGPGTRLLVL.

The V gene is TRBV20-1, the J gene TRBJ2-7; possibly TRBD2 for D (6 bases). The CDR3 covers 13 residues. The germline V gene encodes CDR1 DFQATT and CDR2 SNEGSKA (reference sequence). Trimming took off 7 bases at V and 0 bases at J, with 13 bases between the two ends. The CDR3 DNA is TGCAGTGGGAGGGGAGGTCTCTCCTACGAGCAGTACTTC. Translation: CSGRGGLSYEQYF.

The chain has TRBV5-1 and TRBJ2-5, with D unresolved. V was clipped by 5 bases and J by 4 bases, with 12 bases between them. The CDR3 has 13 residues. From germline, CDR1 is SGHRS and CDR2 YFSETQ. CDR3 DNA sequence: TGCGCCAGCAGGCTAAGAGGTGTAGAGACCCAGTACTTC. This codes for CASRLRGVETQYF.

This clonotype showed up just a few times. Relative to the germline gene, one junction end is altered; a read error may explain this. The chain employs TRBV7-7 and TRBJ2-1, with a tentative D call TRBD2 (6 bases). The CDR3 consists of 15 residues. Per the germline V gene, CDR1 is SSHAT and CDR2 is FNYEAQ (reference sequence). CDR3 residues: CASSSHLARENEQFF. DNA of the CDR3: TGTGCTAGCAGCTCACACCTAGCCCGGGAGAATGAGCAGTTCTTC.

V is TRBV20-1 and J is TRBJ2-5; D not resolved. The V gene lost 7 bases and the J gene lost 7 bases, with 16 bases spanning the gap. CDR1 and CDR2 (germline): DFQATT, SNEGSKA (reference sequence). The CDR3 runs 12 residues. CDR3 sequence (DNA): TGCAGTGTGGAAACAACCCCAAGGACCCAGTACTTC. It yields the protein CSVETTPRTQYF.

V and J are TRBV24-1 and TRBJ2-5; 10 bases map to TRBD2. V gave up 1 base and J gave up 4 bases; unmatched junction bases: 5. This CDR3 is built from 16 residues. Germline V gives CDR1 KGHDR, CDR2 SFDVKD. Here the CDR3 DNA reads TGTGCCACCAGTGATTTTGCTAGCGGGAGAGGAGAGACCCAGTACTTC. Translating gives CATSDFASGRGETQYF.

The chain carries TRBV5-6 and TRBJ2-1; D remains ambiguous. The CDR3 loop spans 17 amino acids. The V end lost 0 bases, the J end lost 3 bases, and 16 bases lay between the germline ends. Germline V gene lookup returns CDR1 SGHDT and CDR2 YYEEEE. CDR3 amino acids: CASSLAGQERIYNEQFF. The DNA for the CDR3 is TGTGCCAGCAGCTTGGCCGGTCAGGAGAGAATCTACAATGAGCAGTTCTTC.

The rearrangement uses TRBV4-3 and TRBJ1-6; D is unresolved. The CDR3 sequence is 15 residues long. Germline CDR1 is LGHNA and CDR2 is YSLEER. Trimming removed 0 bases at V and 8 bases at J, with 11 bases between. The CDR3 sequence is CASSQEVTPDSPLHF. Here the CDR3 DNA reads TGCGCCAGCAGCCAAGAGGTAACCCCCGATTCACCCCTCCACTTT.

This clonotype was recorded a few times. The V gene is TRBV20-1, the J gene TRBJ2-7; 9 nucleotides agree with TRBD2. Germline CDR1 DFQATT, CDR2 SNEGSKA (reference sequence). Germline trimming cut 0 bases from V and 5 bases from J; bases unmatched to any gene: 11. The CDR3 has 16 residues. The CDR3 nucleotides are TGCAGTGCTAGAGATCCCTTAGCGGGAGTAAGGAACGAGCAGTACTTC. Translating it yields CSARDPLAGVRNEQYF.

The J gene is TRBJ2-3, the V gene TRBV5-1, with D possibly matching TRBD2 (5 bases). CDR1 and CDR2 (germline): SGHRS, YFSETQ. V lost 5 bases and J lost 0, with 13 bases in between. This CDR3 spans 15 amino acids. CDR3 DNA sequence: TGCGCCAGCAGTTTCGTCGGGGTAAGCACAGATACGCAGTATTTT. It codes for CASSFVGVSTDTQYF.

This clonotype showed up many times. The rearrangement joins TRBV6-5 to TRBJ1-4; 12 positions agree with TRBD1. Losses at the gene ends were 0 bases for V and 8 bases for J; bases not matched to a gene: 1. Germline loops: CDR1 MNHEY, CDR2 SVGAGI. CDR3 size: 15 residues. This CDR3 is CASSYSGTGGEKLFF. The CDR3 coding sequence is TGTGCCAGCAGTTACTCGGGGACAGGGGGCGAAAAACTGTTTTTT.

The J gene is TRBJ2-1, the V gene TRBV3-1; TRBD2 matches at 12 bases. The CDR3 runs to 14 residues. The germline V gene encodes CDR1 LGHDT and CDR2 YNNKEL (reference sequence). Trimming took 4 bases from V and 8 from J; bases not matched to a gene: 3. Here the CDR3 reads CASSRLAGVDEQFF. The CDR3 DNA sequence: TGTGCCAGCAGCCGACTAGCGGGAGTAGATGAGCAGTTCTTC.